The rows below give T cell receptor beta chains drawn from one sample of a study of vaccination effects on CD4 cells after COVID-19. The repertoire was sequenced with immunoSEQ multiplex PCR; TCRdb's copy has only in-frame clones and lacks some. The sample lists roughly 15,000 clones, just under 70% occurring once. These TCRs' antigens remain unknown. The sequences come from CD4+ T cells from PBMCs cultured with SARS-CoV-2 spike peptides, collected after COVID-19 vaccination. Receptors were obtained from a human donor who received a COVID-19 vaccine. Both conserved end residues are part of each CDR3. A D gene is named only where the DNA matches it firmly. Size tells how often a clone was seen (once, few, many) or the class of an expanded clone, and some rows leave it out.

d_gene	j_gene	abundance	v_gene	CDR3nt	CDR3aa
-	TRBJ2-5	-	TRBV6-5	TGTGCCAGCAGTTTCGAAAAAACCCAGTACTTC	CASSFEKTQYF
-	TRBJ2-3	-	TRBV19	TGTGCCAGTAGCCAGAACGGACGGGCGGATACGCAGTATTTT	CASSQNGRADTQYF
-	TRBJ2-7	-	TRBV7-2	TGTGCCAGCAGCTTAGGGGGCAGCCCCTACGAGCAGTACTTC	CASSLGGSPYEQYF
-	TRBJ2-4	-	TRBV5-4	TGTGCCAGCAGCTTGGAGGCAGGGGATATTCAGTACTTC	CASSLEAGDIQYF
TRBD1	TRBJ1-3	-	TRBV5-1	TGCGCCAGCAGCCTAGGAGGGGGCAACTCTGGAAACACCATATATTTT	CASSLGGGNSGNTIYF
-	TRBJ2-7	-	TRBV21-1	TGTGCCAGCAGGACCAGGCGCCTTAGCTCCTACGAGCAGTACTTC	CASRTRRLSSYEQYF
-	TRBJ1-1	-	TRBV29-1	TGCAGCGTTGGCCGGGTGGGGGAGGGCACTGAAGCTTTCTTT	CSVGRVGEGTEAFF
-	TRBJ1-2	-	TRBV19	TGTGCCAGTAGTATAGTCGCGGGGCCTCCTAACTATGGCTACACCTTC	CASSIVAGPPNYGYTF
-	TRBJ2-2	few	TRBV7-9	TGTGCCAGCAGCTGGTCCGGGGTCGGAACCGGGGAGCTGTTTTTT	CASSWSGVGTGELFF
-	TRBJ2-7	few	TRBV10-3	TGTGCCATCTCAGGGACCAGCGAGCAGTACTTC	CAISGTSEQYF
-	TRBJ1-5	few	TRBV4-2	TGTGCCAGCAGCCTTCAATGGGGATATAGCAATCAGCCCCAGCATTTT	CASSLQWGYSNQPQHF
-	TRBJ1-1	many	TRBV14	TGTGCCAGCAGCCACCAGGCTGGGAACACTGAAGCTTTCTTT	CASSHQAGNTEAFF
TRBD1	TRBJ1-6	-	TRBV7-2	TGTGCCAGCAGCTTTAGTAGACAGGGGGTAACGAAATCACCCCTCCACTTT	CASSFSRQGVTKSPLHF
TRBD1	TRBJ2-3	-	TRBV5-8	TGTGCCAGCAGCTTGCTGTTCGGACAGGGGACCACAGATACGCAGTATTTT	CASSLLFGQGTTDTQYF
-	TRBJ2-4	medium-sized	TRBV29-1	TGCAGCGTCTCGGAAGGACTAGCCAAAAACATTCAGTACTTC	CSVSEGLAKNIQYF
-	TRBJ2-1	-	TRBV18	TGTGCCAGCTCACGGGGGGAGATGACTGAGCAGTTCTTC	CASSRGEMTEQFF
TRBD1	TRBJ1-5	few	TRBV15	TGTGCCACCAGCAGACCCGGGACAGATCAGCCCCAGCATTTT	CATSRPGTDQPQHF
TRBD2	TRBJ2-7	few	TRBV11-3	TGTGCCAGCAGCTTAGGAAGCGGGAGATCCTACGAGCAGTACTTC	CASSLGSGRSYEQYF
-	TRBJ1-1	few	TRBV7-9	TGTGCCAGCAGCTACGGGGGCGGTGAAGCTTTCTTT	CASSYGGGEAFF
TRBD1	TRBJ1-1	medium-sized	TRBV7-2	TGTGCCAGCAGCGAACAGGGGGCATGGACTGAAGCTTTCTTT	CASSEQGAWTEAFF
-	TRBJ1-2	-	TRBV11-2	TGTGCCAGCAGCTTAGAGCTGTCCTATGGCTACACCTTC	CASSLELSYGYTF
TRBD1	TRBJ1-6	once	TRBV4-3	TGCGCCAGCAGACAGGGACAGCAAAATTCACCCCTCCACTTT	CASRQGQQNSPLHF
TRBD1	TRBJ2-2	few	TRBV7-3	TGTGCCAGCAGCCGAGGACAGGGGACTACCGGGGAGCTGTTTTTT	CASSRGQGTTGELFF
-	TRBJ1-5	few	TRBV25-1	TGTGCCAGCAGTGCCACGGCTACCGGGGAAAATCAGCCCCAGCATTTT	CASSATATGENQPQHF
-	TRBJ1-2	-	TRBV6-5	TGTGCCAGCAGTTACTCGGGCGACAGGCGAGGATTTGGCTACACCTTC	CASSYSGDRRGFGYTF
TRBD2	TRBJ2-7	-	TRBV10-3	TGTGCCACCAGGACTAGCGGGGATGAGCAGTACTTC	CATRTSGDEQYF
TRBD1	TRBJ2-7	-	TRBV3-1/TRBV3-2	TGTGCCAGCAGCCAAGTTTTTGGTGTGAGACAGGGCGAGCAGTACTTC	CASSQVFGVRQGEQYF
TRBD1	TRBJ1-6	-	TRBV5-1	TGCGCCAGCAGCTCAATACAGGGGTCACCCCTCCACTTT	CASSSIQGSPLHF
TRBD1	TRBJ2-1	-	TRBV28	TGTGCCAGCAGCCGAACAGGGGGCTCAATCAATGAGCAGTTCTTC	CASSRTGGSINEQFF
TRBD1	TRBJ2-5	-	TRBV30	TGTGCCTGGAGTGACAGGGGGCGTGGGACCCAGTACTTC	CAWSDRGRGTQYF
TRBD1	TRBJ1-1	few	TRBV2	TGTGCCAGCAGGGACAGGGTGGGGACTGAAGCTTTCTTT	CASRDRVGTEAFF
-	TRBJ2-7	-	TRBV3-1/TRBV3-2	TGTGCCAGCAGCCAAGTTTGGGGGAGCGGGTACGAGCAGTACTTC	CASSQVWGSGYEQYF
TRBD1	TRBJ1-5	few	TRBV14	TGTGCCAGCAGCCCGACAGGGGGCAATCAGCCCCAGCATTTT	CASSPTGGNQPQHF
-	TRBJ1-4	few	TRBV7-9	TGTGCCAGCAGCTTAGCTCCGGGACGTAATGAAAAACTGTTTTTT	CASSLAPGRNEKLFF
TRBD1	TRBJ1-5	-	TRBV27	TGTGCCAGCAGTTCACCAGGGGGAGGTCAGCCCCAGCATTTT	CASSSPGGGQPQHF
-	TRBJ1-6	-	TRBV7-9	TGTGCCAGCGCCCCTTCGTATGCGAATTCACCCCTCCACTTT	CASAPSYANSPLHF
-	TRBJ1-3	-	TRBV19	TGTGCCACCGAGGGACTTTCTGGAAACACCATATATTTT	CATEGLSGNTIYF
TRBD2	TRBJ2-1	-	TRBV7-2	TGTGCCAGCAGCTTATTCCCTAAGGGCGGGAGGGCGCCCGAGCAGTTCTTC	CASSLFPKGGRAPEQFF
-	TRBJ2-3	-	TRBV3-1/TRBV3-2	TGTGCCAGCAGCTCCCTTACTAGATCATACACAGATACGCAGTATTTT	CASSSLTRSYTDTQYF
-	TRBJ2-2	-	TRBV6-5	TGTGCCAGCAGTTACGGCCCCGTGGCGGGACCCGGGGAGCTGTTTTTT	CASSYGPVAGPGELFF
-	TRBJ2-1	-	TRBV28	TGTGCCAGCAGTTTTTGGAACAATGAGCAGTTCTTC	CASSFWNNEQFF
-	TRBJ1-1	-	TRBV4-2	TGTGCCAGCAGCCAAGAAAGGGGGAACACTGAAGCTTTCTTT	CASSQERGNTEAFF
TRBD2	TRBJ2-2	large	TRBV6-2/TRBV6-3	TGTGCCAGCAGTCGCCATCTAGCGGGGGGGTCCAACACCGGGGAGCTGTTTTTT	CASSRHLAGGSNTGELFF
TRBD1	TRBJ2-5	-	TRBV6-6	TGTGCCAGCAGTTACGGTACCGGGACAGGGGTAGAGACCCAGTACTTC	CASSYGTGTGVETQYF
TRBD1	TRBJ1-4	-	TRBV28	TGTGCCAGCAGTTCAGGGGGGGACTTACTAGAGGCTAATGAAAAACTGTTTTTT	CASSSGGDLLEANEKLFF
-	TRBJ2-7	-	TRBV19	TGTGCCAGTAGTCCAAAATCGCCGGGCGACGAGCAGTACTTC	CASSPKSPGDEQYF
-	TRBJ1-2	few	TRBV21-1	TGTGCCAGCAGCAGGTCCAAAGGTCCCAGTTATGGCTACACCTTC	CASSRSKGPSYGYTF
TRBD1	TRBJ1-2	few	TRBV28	TGTGCCAGCAGTTTGGCAGGGGGCAGTGGCTACACCTTC	CASSLAGGSGYTF